This T cell receptor beta chain was obtained from a study of control samples from healthy donors and cancer patients. Trimming pared 1 base from V and 4 bases from J, leaving 7 bases between. Germline lookup yields CDR1 MNHNS and CDR2 SASEGT. The CDR3 extends over 13 amino acids. Assay used: immunoSEQ multiplex PCR; TCRdb lists only in-frame clones, some missing. This table holds 90,000 to 130,000 clones, approximately 88% found once. The sequence derives from a woman aged 60-75 years with lung cancer. Sequencing input: PBMCs. The chain is built from TRBV6-1 and TRBJ1-2; no clear D gene. CDR3 region: CASSEDSLYGYTF. DNA for the CDR3: TGTGCCAGCAGTGAAGACAGCCTCTATGGCTACACCTTC.